A selection of T cell receptor beta chains follows, all from one sample in a study of Graves' ophthalmopathy and Graves' hyperthyroidism. A single record per CDR3 protein comes from TCRdb applying MiXCR to the multiplex PCR reads. In the table there are a few hundred thousand distinct CDR3 sequences, 15% of which are singletons. Sequenced input: peripheral blood. The receptors here all came from a woman younger than 35 with stable Graves' hyperthyroidism. Each CDR3 is given with its conserved first and last residue. A D gene is named only where the DNA matches it firmly. The size of a clone is reported for some rows only, either as once, few or many, or as a class for expanded clones.

D: TRBD2; V: TRBV12-3/TRBV12-4; J: TRBJ2-7; size: many; CDR3: CASTDGGDLLYEQYF; DNA: TGTGCCAGCACCGACGGGGGGGACCTCCTTTACGAGCAGTACTTC
D: .; V: TRBV11-1; J: TRBJ1-6; size: many; CDR3: CASSPGSSPLHF; DNA: TGTGCCAGCAGCCCCGGAAGCTCACCCCTCCACTTT
D: .; V: TRBV7-9; J: TRBJ2-5; size: few; CDR3: CASSLVTGPRETQYF; DNA: TGTGCCAGCAGCTTAGTGACGGGACCCCGGGAGACCCAGTACTTC
D: .; V: TRBV12-3/TRBV12-4; J: TRBJ1-4; size: few; CDR3: CASSTPNEKLFF; DNA: TGTGCCAGCAGTACCCCCAACGAAAAACTGTTTTTT
D: TRBD1; V: TRBV5-1; J: TRBJ2-7; size: once; CDR3: CASSSGTEKYEQYF; DNA: TGCGCCAGCAGCTCGGGGACAGAAAAATACGAGCAGTACTTC
D: .; V: TRBV2; J: TRBJ1-2; size: many; CDR3: CASRGDTPNYGYTF; DNA: TGTGCCAGCAGAGGGGACACCCCTAACTATGGCTACACCTTC
D: .; V: TRBV4-1; J: TRBJ1-1; size: .; CDR3: CASSREPGVTEAFF; DNA: TGCGCCAGCAGCCGAGAACCAGGGGTAACTGAAGCTTTCTTT
D: TRBD2; V: TRBV27; J: TRBJ2-5; size: few; CDR3: CASSFIGLAGGPETQYF; DNA: TGTGCCAGCAGTTTTATCGGACTAGCGGGGGGCCCAGAGACCCAGTACTTC
D: .; V: TRBV6-2/TRBV6-3; J: TRBJ1-2; size: .; CDR3: CASSPTSGINYGYTF; DNA: TGTGCCAGCTCACCTACGTCGGGCATAAACTATGGCTACACCTTC
D: TRBD1; V: TRBV6-2/TRBV6-3; J: TRBJ2-7; size: .; CDR3: CASSYSRGWTYEQYF; DNA: TGTGCCAGCAGTTACAGCAGGGGGTGGACCTACGAGCAGTACTTC
D: .; V: TRBV3-1; J: TRBJ2-5; size: few; CDR3: CASSQMATADTQYF; DNA: TGTGCCAGCAGCCAGATGGCAACAGCCGACACCCAGTACTTC
D: .; V: TRBV5-1; J: TRBJ2-7; size: .; CDR3: CASSLGQDEQYF; DNA: TGCGCCAGCAGCTTGGGACAGGACGAGCAGTACTTC
D: .; V: TRBV20-1; J: TRBJ1-2; size: many; CDR3: CSARALGGVNYGYTF; DNA: TGCAGTGCTAGAGCCCTGGGAGGGGTTAACTATGGCTACACCTTC
D: .; V: TRBV20-1; J: TRBJ1-1; size: many; CDR3: CSVRDGASEAFF; DNA: TGCAGTGTTAGGGACGGAGCCTCTGAAGCTTTCTTT
D: .; V: TRBV12-3/TRBV12-4; J: TRBJ2-2; size: many; CDR3: CASSPGGTWNTGELFF; DNA: TGTGCCAGCAGTCCCGGAGGAACCTGGAACACCGGGGAGCTGTTTTTT
D: .; V: TRBV19; J: TRBJ1-5; size: many; CDR3: CASTLPGRDQPQHF; DNA: TGTGCCAGTACCCTCCCTGGCCGTGATCAGCCCCAGCATTTT
D: TRBD1; V: TRBV6-2/TRBV6-3; J: TRBJ1-1; size: many; CDR3: CASSYSGQGRLNTEAFF; DNA: TGTGCCAGCAGTTACTCCGGACAGGGTCGCTTGAACACTGAAGCTTTCTTT
D: TRBD1; V: TRBV12-3/TRBV12-4; J: TRBJ2-4; size: many; CDR3: CASSASGTGKNIQYF; DNA: TGTGCCAGCAGTGCCTCCGGGACAGGGAAAAACATTCAGTACTTC
D: TRBD2; V: TRBV9; J: TRBJ2-2; size: .; CDR3: CASSVDASGGAGTGELFF; DNA: TGTGCCAGCAGCGTAGATGCTAGCGGGGGGGCTGGTACCGGGGAGCTGTTTTTT
D: .; V: TRBV29-1; J: TRBJ1-1; size: many; CDR3: CSVALADSRGAEAFF; DNA: TGCAGCGTTGCCCTTGCGGACAGTCGGGGAGCTGAAGCTTTCTTT
D: .; V: TRBV20-1; J: TRBJ1-5; size: once; CDR3: CSALQDPQQPQHF; DNA: TGCAGTGCCCTACAGGACCCGCAACAGCCCCAGCATTTT
D: .; V: TRBV20-1; J: TRBJ2-5; size: .; CDR3: CSARGVGPGETQYF; DNA: TGCAGTGCTAGAGGGGTAGGGCCCGGGGAGACCCAGTACTTC
D: .; V: TRBV10-1; J: TRBJ2-3; size: .; CDR3: CASRESPGGAADTQYF; DNA: TGCGCCAGCAGGGAGTCGCCCGGCGGGGCGGCGGATACGCAGTATTTT
D: TRBD2; V: TRBV27; J: TRBJ2-5; size: many; CDR3: CASSWGGGVQETQYF; DNA: TGTGCCAGCAGTTGGGGCGGGGGGGTCCAAGAGACCCAGTACTTC
D: TRBD1; V: TRBV5-1; J: TRBJ2-7; size: many; CDR3: CASSSPGTAARVEQYF; DNA: TGCGCCAGCAGTTCCCCCGGGACAGCTGCCAGGGTCGAGCAGTACTTC
D: .; V: TRBV4-1; J: TRBJ1-1; size: few; CDR3: CASSPVGRRKNNEAFF; DNA: TGCGCCAGCAGTCCTGTCGGTCGACGAAAGAACAATGAAGCTTTCTTT
D: TRBD2; V: TRBV12-3/TRBV12-4; J: TRBJ2-7; size: many; CDR3: CASSAGLAGGHEQYF; DNA: TGTGCCAGCAGCGCCGGACTAGCGGGGGGACACGAGCAGTACTTC
D: .; V: TRBV7-9; J: TRBJ2-7; size: many; CDR3: CASSTRTGGGSYEQYF; DNA: TGTGCCAGCAGCACGAGGACAGGAGGGGGGTCCTACGAGCAGTACTTC
D: .; V: TRBV6-5; J: TRBJ2-7; size: many; CDR3: CASRTRVSIEQYF; DNA: TGTGCCAGCAGGACCCGAGTATCCATCGAGCAGTACTTC
D: .; V: TRBV12-3/TRBV12-4; J: TRBJ1-6; size: .; CDR3: CASSLVSGSPLHF; DNA: TGTGCCAGCAGTTTAGTGTCCGGCTCACCCCTCCACTTT
D: .; V: TRBV6-5; J: TRBJ1-2; size: many; CDR3: CASSSTGLDGYTF; DNA: TGTGCCAGCAGCAGCACAGGGCTTGATGGCTACACCTTC
D: .; V: TRBV19; J: TRBJ1-3; size: many; CDR3: CASSLQHRLDSGNTIYF; DNA: TGTGCCAGTAGTCTCCAACATCGGCTGGACTCTGGAAACACCATATATTTT
D: .; V: TRBV28; J: TRBJ2-2; size: few; CDR3: CASLGGQGGWELFF; DNA: TGTGCCAGCCTAGGCGGCCAGGGTGGCTGGGAGCTGTTTTTT
D: .; V: TRBV5-4; J: TRBJ1-1; size: few; CDR3: CASSPRGGRLNTEAFF; DNA: TGTGCCAGCAGCCCCAGGGGCGGCAGATTGAACACTGAAGCTTTCTTT
D: .; V: TRBV6-2/TRBV6-3; J: TRBJ1-2; size: many; CDR3: CASSNHVRDYGYTF; DNA: TGTGCCAGCAGTAATCACGTTCGGGACTATGGCTACACCTTC
D: TRBD1; V: TRBV20-1; J: TRBJ1-5; size: few; CDR3: CSANPGTENQPQHF; DNA: TGCAGTGCTAACCCCGGGACAGAGAATCAGCCCCAGCATTTT
D: .; V: TRBV5-1; J: TRBJ1-1; size: few; CDR3: CASSLFGSLNTEAFF; DNA: TGCGCCAGCAGCTTATTCGGCAGCTTGAACACTGAAGCTTTCTTT
D: .; V: TRBV5-1; J: TRBJ2-3; size: many; CDR3: CASRSGDQRGDTQYF; DNA: TGCGCCAGCAGATCAGGGGATCAGAGAGGAGATACGCAGTATTTT